Each of the 28 T cell receptor beta chains below was sequenced from the same sample in a study of T cell repertoires in cytomegalovirus infection (dated by TCRdb to about 2019). The listed sequencing device is Illumina HiSeq 1500. TCRdb passed the public sequencing reads through fastp at Q25 and MiXCR, retaining productive beta sequences. Merged by CDR3 protein, the rows form single entries marked with the most common genes and DNA. The sample profile shows 250,000 to 300,000 distinct CDR3 sequences; 20% to 30% of them were found once. Of the sample, about 15% is held by the ten largest clones. The specimen sequenced was PBMCs. These receptors came from a human donor in good health (CMV status not recorded). Some clones in this sample may be carry-over from other donors' samples.

In this sample, this clonotype turned up many times. V gene TRBV6-5 combines with J gene TRBJ2-7, with 12 bases fitting TRBD1. Trimming at V came to 5 bases and at J to 9 bases, leaving 17 bases not matched to a gene. CDR1 and CDR2 from the germline V gene are MNHEY and SVGAGI. The CDR3 is 17 amino acids. This CDR3 is CASSTPGTGGSILGQYF. In nucleotides, the CDR3 is TGTGCCAGCAGTACCCCTGGGACAGGGGGCTCCATCCTCGGGCAGTACTTC.

The chain has TRBV6-1 and TRBJ2-7; D is tentatively TRBD1 or TRBD2 (5 bases each). V shed 4 bases and J shed 4 bases, with 20 bases lying between them. Germline loops: CDR1 MNHNS, CDR2 SASEGT. The CDR3 covers 16 residues. The CDR3 DNA reads TGTGCCAGCAGTGCCGCGGTCGGGGCTCAGGGTTACGAGCAGTACTTC. Its protein product is CASSAAVGAQGYEQYF.

There are a few counts of this clonotype. The genes are TRBV7-2 and TRBJ2-2, with D possibly TRBD1 on 6 matching bases. The length of the CDR3 is 13 residues. Germline V gives CDR1 SGHTA, CDR2 FQGNSA. V lost 2 bases and J lost 7, with 8 bases in between. The chain's CDR3 is CASSLQGIGELFF. As DNA, the CDR3 is TGTGCCAGCAGCTTACAGGGGATCGGGGAGCTGTTTTTT.

In its sample, this clonotype was seen a few times. The chain uses TRBV18 and TRBJ2-6; the D gene is possibly TRBD2 (5 bases). This CDR3 is 17 amino acids long. Germline assignment: CDR1 KGHSH and CDR2 LQKENI. V was trimmed by 3 bases and J by 0 bases, leaving 12 bases between them. The CDR3 spells CASSPNGGPSGANVLTF. CDR3 DNA sequence: TGTGCCAGCTCACCGAACGGAGGACCCTCTGGGGCCAACGTCCTGACTTTC.

This chain joins TRBV28 and TRBJ1-1; D unclear. This CDR3 spans 14 amino acids. V was pared by 6 bases and J by 0 bases, with 11 bases between. Germline V gene sequence: CDR1 MDHEN, CDR2 SYDVKM. CDR3 nucleotides: TGTGCCAGCAGGGGTTCATGGTTGAACACTGAAGCTTTCTTT. It specifies CASRGSWLNTEAFF.

V usage is TRBV20-1 and J usage is TRBJ2-6, with D possibly TRBD1 on 6 matching bases. V dropped 2 bases and J dropped 0 bases, with 23 bases sitting between them. The V gene's germline CDR1 is DFQATT and CDR2 SNEGSKA (reference sequence). CDR3 length: 20 amino acids. CDR3: CSARSPTPGPGASGANVLTF. The CDR3 nucleotides read TGCAGTGCTAGATCTCCTACCCCGGGACCAGGGGCCTCTGGGGCCAACGTCCTGACTTTC.

The sample holds many counts of this clonotype. The chain carries TRBV24-1 and TRBJ2-3; TRBD2 is a possible D gene (5 bases). This CDR3 is built from 18 residues. V lost 2 bases and J 1 base, leaving 18 bases between the germline ends. In germline, CDR1 is KGHDR, CDR2 SFDVKD. DNA of the CDR3: TGTGCCACCAGTGATTCACGACGCGGCGGAGGAGGCACAGATACGCAGTATTTT. Translated, it gives CATSDSRRGGGGTDTQYF.

This clonotype has just a few counts. DNA of the CDR3: TGCAGTGCTTACGACAGGGTCGAGGGTGGCTACACCTTC. Translated, it gives CSAYDRVEGGYTF. V is TRBV20-1 and J is TRBJ1-2, with 7 bases fitting TRBD1. V gave up 5 bases and J gave up 7 bases; unmatched junction bases: 10. Germline-derived CDR1 and CDR2 are DFQATT and SNEGSKA (reference sequence). This CDR3 is 13 amino acids long.

This clonotype has at least ten counts. The chain is built from TRBV7-2 and TRBJ1-1, with unresolved D. In germline, CDR1 is SGHTA, CDR2 FQGNSA. The V and J ends lost 1 base and 5 bases respectively, with 5 bases between them. CDR3 size: 12 residues. The DNA of the CDR3 is TGTGCCAGCAGCTTAGTACGGACTGAAGCTTTCTTT. Translating it yields CASSLVRTEAFF.

The chain employs TRBV5-1 and TRBJ2-2, with 7 bases that match TRBD1. The germline gives CDR1 SGHRS, CDR2 YFSETQ. The CDR3 is 15 amino acids. J was trimmed by 0 bases and V by 4 bases; bases with no gene match: 3. The chain's CDR3 is CASSTDRANTGELFF. The CDR3 DNA is TGCGCCAGCAGCACCGACAGGGCGAACACCGGGGAGCTGTTTTTT.

This clonotype was seen more than once but under ten times. V gene TRBV10-2 combines with J gene TRBJ1-2, with 10 bases that match TRBD1. After removal of 4 bases from V and 7 bases from J, the junction contained 6 bases not matched to a gene. From germline, CDR1 is WSHSY and CDR2 SAAADI. The length of the CDR3 is 14 residues. CDR3 loop: CASSGGTGVGGYTF. CDR3 sequence (DNA): TGCGCCAGCAGTGGGGGGACAGGGGTCGGTGGCTACACCTTC.

The V gene is TRBV28, the J gene TRBJ2-6; D is uncertain. The V gene lost 6 bases and the J gene lost 4 bases, with 4 bases spanning the gap. Per germline, CDR1 MDHEN and CDR2 SYDVKM. The CDR3 runs to 12 residues. The CDR3 sequence is CASRLGANVLTF. The CDR3 region has the DNA TGTGCCAGCAGACTGGGGGCCAACGTCCTGACTTTC.

A note on this clonotype: This may come from a read error, since a much larger clone is one base off. The chain recombines TRBV29-1 with TRBJ2-1; either TRBD1 or TRBD2 may supply D (5 bases each). CDR1 SQVTM and CDR2 ANQGSEA come from the germline V gene. This CDR3 spans 15 amino acids. CDR3 sequence reads: CNVGPGPGGYNEQFF. Here the CDR3 DNA reads TGCAACGTTGGACCGGGACCTGGGGGTTACAATGAGCAGTTCTTC.

This clonotype was counted a few times. The chain combines TRBV7-2 with TRBJ1-2, with a tentative D call TRBD1 (5 bases). The length of the CDR3 is 14 residues. Germline V gene lookup returns CDR1 SGHTA and CDR2 FQGNSA. Deletions cut 2 bases from V and 2 bases from J, with 9 bases between. The CDR3 region has the DNA TGTGCCAGCAGCTTATCTTCAGGGAACTATGGCTACACCTTC. This sequence encodes CASSLSSGNYGYTF. The full variable domain, in which reference TRBV7-2 and TRBJ1-2 provide the parts outside the CDR3, is GAGVSQSPSNKVTEKGKDVELRCDPISGHTALYWYRQSLGQGLEFLIYFQGNSAPDKSGLPSDRFSAERTGGSVSTLTIQRTQQEDSAVYLCASSLSSGNYGYTFGSGTRLTVV.

V usage is TRBV28 and J usage is TRBJ2-7, with D possibly matching TRBD2 (6 bases). CDR1 is MDHEN and CDR2 is SYDVKM in the germline V gene. V lost 7 bases and J lost 9, with 16 bases in between. The CDR3 covers 12 residues. CDR3 amino acids: CASNPAGRGQYF. The DNA for the CDR3 is TGTGCCAGCAACCCAGCGGGTAGAGGGCAGTACTTC.

The table lists this clonotype with many counts. The chain is built from TRBV7-2 and TRBJ2-5; D might be TRBD2 (7 bases). V was cut by 5 bases and J by 5 bases, with 15 bases left in between. Germline V gene sequence: CDR1 SGHTA, CDR2 FQGNSA. The CDR3 contains 14 residues. The CDR3 here is CASSPEGGRETQYF. CDR3 bases: TGTGCCAGCAGCCCAGAGGGGGGGCGGGAGACCCAGTACTTC. Complete variable domain (other parts from reference TRBV7-2 and TRBJ2-5): GAGVSQSPSNKVTEKGKDVELRCDPISGHTALYWYRQSLGQGLEFLIYFQGNSAPDKSGLPSDRFSAERTGGSVSTLTIQRTQQEDSAVYLCASSPEGGRETQYFGPGTRLLVL.

This clonotype was detected only a few times. This chain connects TRBV5-1 to TRBJ2-7, with 8 bases lining up with TRBD1. CDR1 is SGHRS and CDR2 is YFSETQ in the germline V gene. V lost 5 bases to trimming and J lost 2 bases; unmatched junction nucleotides: 0. This CDR3 has 12 residues. The CDR3 bases are TGCGCCAGCAGACAGGGGGCCTACGAGCAGTACTTC. Its protein is CASRQGAYEQYF.

The chain uses TRBV6-2 or TRBV6-3 and TRBJ2-5, with 9 bases lining up with TRBD2. Per the germline V gene, CDR1 is MNHEY and CDR2 is SVGEGT. This CDR3 comprises 15 residues. V lost 5 bases and J lost 5; bases outside the gene matches: 9. The CDR3 nucleotides are TGTGCCAGCAGTAAGGAGCGGGGGGCTTGGGAGACCCAGTACTTC. Protein: CASSKERGAWETQYF.

The table lists this clonotype with many counts. The J gene is TRBJ2-2, the V gene TRBV7-9; no definite D call. The CDR3 loop spans 15 amino acids. The V end was cut by 3 bases, the J end by 6 bases, with 14 bases between. Per the germline V gene, CDR1 is SEHNR and CDR2 is FQNEAQ (reference sequence). CDR3 sequence (DNA): TGTGCCAGCAGCTTGCTCAGAATGGTCGCCGGGGAGCTGTTTTTT. Its protein product is CASSLLRMVAGELFF.

This clonotype was recorded at least ten times. The chain links TRBV7-8 to TRBJ1-2; tentatively, D is TRBD1 (6 bases). CDR3 length: 14 residues. Germline loops: CDR1 SGHVS, CDR2 FQNEAQ. V shed 1 base and J shed 10 bases, with 16 bases lying between them. The CDR3 protein is CASSLGEGGSAYTF. DNA for the CDR3: TGTGCCAGCAGCTTAGGGGAGGGGGGTTCTGCCTACACCTTC.

There are a few counts of this clonotype. CDR3 loop: CATSDPTSGRAYEQYF. CDR3 nucleotides: TGTGCCACCAGTGATCCGACTAGCGGGAGGGCCTACGAGCAGTACTTC. The J gene is TRBJ2-7, the V gene TRBV24-1, with 14 bases matching TRBD2. Germline CDR1 KGHDR, CDR2 SFDVKD. This CDR3 comprises 16 residues. The ends lost 3 bases at V and 2 bases at J; junction bases unmatched: 2.

The chain carries TRBV28 and TRBJ1-5, with D possibly TRBD1 on 6 matching bases. The CDR3 spans 14 residues. Germline loops: CDR1 MDHEN, CDR2 SYDVKM. V was pared by 5 bases and J by 5 bases, with 13 bases between. This CDR3 is CASSRGGLYQPQHF. The CDR3 nucleotides read TGTGCCAGCAGTCGGGGGGGCCTTTATCAGCCCCAGCATTTT.

This clonotype came up many times. CDR3 in amino acids: CASSRIDSEYDEQFF. The CDR3 region has the DNA TGTGCCAGCAGTAGAATAGACTCCGAATACGATGAGCAGTTCTTC. This chain links TRBV6-2 or TRBV6-3 with TRBJ2-1, with D unclear. Germline V CDR1 and CDR2: MNHEY, SVGEGT. There are 15 residues in the CDR3. Trimming cost V 5 bases and J 8 bases, with 19 bases left between them.

There are a few counts of this clonotype. The chain has TRBV6-2 or TRBV6-3 and TRBJ2-7; 12 bases fit TRBD2. Germline lookup yields CDR1 MNHEY and CDR2 SVGEGT. V lost 0 bases and J lost 2; bases outside the gene matches: 8. The CDR3 extends over 18 amino acids. Written as DNA, the CDR3 is TGTGCCAGCAGTTACTCTACGACTAGCGGGAGATCGGCCTACGAGCAGTACTTC. Translation: CASSYSTTSGRSAYEQYF.

This clonotype appeared a few times. The genes are TRBV4-1 and TRBJ2-7, with D hard to call. V gave up 0 bases and J gave up 0 bases, with 9 bases separating them. The CDR3 extends over 15 amino acids. Germline V gene data show CDR1 as MGHRA and CDR2 as YSYEKL. The CDR3 loop is CASSQDAQSSYEQYF. In DNA, the CDR3 is TGCGCCAGCAGCCAAGATGCGCAGAGCTCCTACGAGCAGTACTTC.

This clonotype was observed a few times. The chain recombines TRBV14 with TRBJ2-1; tentatively, D is TRBD2 (6 bases). Germline lookup yields CDR1 SGHDN and CDR2 FVKESK. The CDR3 sequence is 16 residues long. Between the trimmed V and J ends, which lost 3 bases and 3 bases, there was a span of 15 bases. Written as DNA, the CDR3 is TGTGCCAGCAGCCAGAGTAACCGGGACTTCTACAATGAGCAGTTCTTC. It is translated as CASSQSNRDFYNEQFF.

The V and J genes are TRBV12-3 or TRBV12-4 and TRBJ2-1; 13 bases match TRBD2. V shed 4 bases, J shed 3 bases, and the junction held 3 bases outside the gene matches. CDR3 size: 16 residues. CDR3 DNA: TGTGCCAGCAGTTGGGGGACTAGCGGGATCTACAATGAGCAGTTCTTC. Translated: CASSWGTSGIYNEQFF.

In this sample, this clonotype turned up many times. V gene TRBV7-2 combines with J gene TRBJ2-7, with TRBD1 matching over 11 bases. V trimming: 4 bases; J trimming: 3 bases; junction bases outside the gene matches: 11. The length of the CDR3 is 17 residues. Germline CDR1 reads SGHTA; CDR2 reads FQGNSA. CDR3 region: CASSSDVSGTGGYEQYF. CDR3 nucleotide sequence: TGTGCCAGCAGCTCCGACGTTTCCGGGACAGGGGGCTACGAGCAGTACTTC. Variable domain in full (rest from reference TRBV7-2 and TRBJ2-7): GAGVSQSPSNKVTEKGKDVELRCDPISGHTALYWYRQSLGQGLEFLIYFQGNSAPDKSGLPSDRFSAERTGGSVSTLTIQRTQQEDSAVYLCASSSDVSGTGGYEQYFGPGTRLTVT.